Below, 9 T cell receptor beta chains from the same sample are listed, as sequenced in a study of cytomegalovirus exposure and HLA in healthy donors. The assay was immunoSEQ multiplex PCR, and TCRdb's table has in-frame clones only and misses some. The sample carries around 130,000 clones, over 85% recorded once. Sequencing input: PBMCs. The origin of the receptors is a man aged 25 to 40 in good health and CMV-seronegative.

For this clone: The same CDR3 is also encoded by other DNA sequences in this sample. This sequence joins TRBV5-1 and TRBJ2-7; 8 bases match TRBD1. The CDR3 length is 14 residues. The germline V gene has CDR1 SGHRS and CDR2 YFSETQ. V lost 1 base, J lost 1 base, and 1 base stayed unmatched. The CDR3 sequence is CASSLRQGSYEQYF. DNA of the CDR3: TGCGCCAGCAGCTTGCGACAGGGGTCCTACGAGCAGTACTTC.

The chain uses TRBV6-5 and TRBJ1-1, with 9 bases matching TRBD1. This CDR3 is built from 14 residues. The V and J ends lost 5 bases and 7 bases, in that order; junction bases with no gene match: 8. Germline V gene lookup returns CDR1 MNHEY and CDR2 SVGAGI. The CDR3 region is CASSKTGGWGEAFF. In DNA, the CDR3 is TGTGCCAGCAGTAAGACAGGGGGGTGGGGTGAAGCTTTCTTT.

Concerning this clone: Other DNA sequences from this sample encode an identical CDR3 as well. The chain combines TRBV27 with TRBJ1-1; a weak D match, TRBD1 (5 bases). The CDR3 loop spans 13 amino acids. Germline V gene sequence: CDR1 MNHEY, CDR2 SMNVEV (reference sequence). Trimming removed 5 bases from V and 1 base from J, with 8 bases in between. The CDR3 sequence is CASSLTGNTEAFF. CDR3 sequence (DNA): TGTGCCAGCAGTCTTACAGGGAACACTGAAGCTTTCTTT.

A few counts support this clone. V and J are TRBV7-3 and TRBJ1-2, with TRBD1 identical over 8 bases. V gave up 5 bases and J gave up 4 bases; unmatched junction bases: 18. The CDR3 covers 18 residues. Per the germline V gene, CDR1 is SGHTA and CDR2 is FQGTGA. Here the CDR3 reads CASSLPCRDRRPLYGYTF. The CDR3 nucleotides read TGTGCCAGCAGCCTCCCGTGTCGGGACAGGAGACCCCTCTATGGCTACACCTTC.

This clone appeared a single time. The V call is TRBV27, the J call TRBJ2-1; possibly TRBD2 for D (6 bases). Germline assignment: CDR1 MNHEY and CDR2 SMNVEV (reference sequence). The CDR3 runs to 15 residues. With 8 bases removed from V and 4 bases from J, the gap between germline ends came to 18 bases. The CDR3 reads CASGGSGVWYNEQFF. CDR3 in DNA: TGTGCCAGCGGCGGTTCGGGGGTGTGGTACAATGAGCAGTTCTTC.

Only one count was recorded for this clone. The CDR3 spells CASRTAGGPYEQYF. CDR3 nucleotides: TGTGCCAGCAGAACAGCGGGGGGACCCTACGAGCAGTACTTC. The genes are TRBV2 and TRBJ2-7; 9 nucleotides line up with TRBD2. CDR3 length equals 14 residues. Germline V CDR1 and CDR2: SNHLY, FYNNEI. V lost 6 bases, J lost 2 bases, and 5 bases stayed unmatched.

V gene TRBV21-1 combines with J gene TRBJ2-7; the D call of TRBD1 is as the table states it, not checked on the DNA. TRBV21-1 is labeled a pseudogene. The CDR3 consists of 12 residues. CDR3 loop: CASTQGNYEQYF. The CDR3 DNA follows: TGTGCCAGCACGCAGGGAAACTACGAGCAGTACTTC.

The rearrangement joins TRBV28 to TRBJ2-5; D is ambiguous. The V end lost 2 bases, the J end lost 5 bases, and 3 bases lay between the germline ends. The V gene's germline CDR1 is MDHEN and CDR2 SYDVKM. This CDR3 has 11 amino acids. The DNA of the CDR3 is TGTGCCAGCAGTTTAGCGGAGACCCAGTACTTC. Translation gives CASSLAETQYF. The full variable domain, rest sourced from reference TRBV28 and TRBJ2-5, is DVKVTQSSRYLVKRTGEKVFLECVQDMDHENMFWYRQDPGLGLRLIYFSYDVKMKEKGDIPEGYSVSREKKERFSLILESASTNQTSMYLCASSLAETQYFGPGTRLLVL.

The chain couples TRBV5-1 to TRBJ1-4, with D perhaps matching TRBD1 (5 bases). The V gene lost 5 bases and the J gene lost 12 bases, with 23 bases spanning the gap. Germline CDR1 SGHRS, CDR2 YFSETQ. This CDR3 comprises 15 residues. The CDR3 here is CASRPPVGGPGQLFF. The CDR3, as DNA: TGCGCCAGCAGGCCTCCGGTCGGGGGACCGGGCCAACTGTTTTTT.